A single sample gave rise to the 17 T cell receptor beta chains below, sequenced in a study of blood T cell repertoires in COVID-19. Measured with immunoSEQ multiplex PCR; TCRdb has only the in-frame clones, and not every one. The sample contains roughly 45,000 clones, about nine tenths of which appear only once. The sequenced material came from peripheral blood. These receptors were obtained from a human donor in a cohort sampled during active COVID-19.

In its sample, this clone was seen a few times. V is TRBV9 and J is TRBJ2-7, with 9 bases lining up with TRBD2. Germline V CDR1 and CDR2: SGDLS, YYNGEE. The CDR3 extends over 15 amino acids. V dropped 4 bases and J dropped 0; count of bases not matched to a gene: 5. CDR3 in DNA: TGTGCCAGCAGCAATAGCGGGGGTCCCTCCTACGAGCAGTACTTC. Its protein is CASSNSGGPSYEQYF.

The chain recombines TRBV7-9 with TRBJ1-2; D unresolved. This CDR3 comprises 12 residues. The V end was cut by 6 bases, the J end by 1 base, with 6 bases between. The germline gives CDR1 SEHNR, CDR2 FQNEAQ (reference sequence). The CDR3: CASSVDNYGYTF. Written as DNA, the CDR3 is TGTGCCAGCAGTGTAGATAACTATGGCTACACCTTC.

For the CDR3, the DNA is TGTGCCAGCAGCCACAGGCTTCAGGACAACGTCTATGGCTACACCTTC. Translation: CASSHRLQDNVYGYTF. V usage is TRBV16 and J usage is TRBJ1-2; D may be TRBD1 (5 bases). The CDR3 spans 16 residues. V was cut by 3 bases and J by 4 bases, with 18 bases left in between. CDR1 and CDR2 from the germline V gene are KGHSY and FQNENV.

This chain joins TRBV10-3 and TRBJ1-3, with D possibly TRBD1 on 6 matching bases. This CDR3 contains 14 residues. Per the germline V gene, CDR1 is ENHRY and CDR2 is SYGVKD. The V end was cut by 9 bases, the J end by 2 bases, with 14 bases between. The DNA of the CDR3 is TGTGCCATGACGTCGACAGGTGCTGGAAACACCATATATTTT. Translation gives CAMTSTGAGNTIYF.

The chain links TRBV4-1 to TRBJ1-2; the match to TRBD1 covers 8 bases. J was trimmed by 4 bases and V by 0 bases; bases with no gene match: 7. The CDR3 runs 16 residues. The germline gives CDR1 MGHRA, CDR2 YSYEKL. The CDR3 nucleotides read TGCGCCAGCAGCCAAGAACACGGACAGGGAACCTATGGCTACACCTTC. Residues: CASSQEHGQGTYGYTF.

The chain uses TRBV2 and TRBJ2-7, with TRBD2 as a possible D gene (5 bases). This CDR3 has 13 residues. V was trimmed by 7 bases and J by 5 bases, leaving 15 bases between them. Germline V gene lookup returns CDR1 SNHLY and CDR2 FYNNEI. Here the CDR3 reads CASMALSENEQYF. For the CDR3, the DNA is TGTGCCAGCATGGCCCTTAGCGAAAACGAGCAGTACTTC.

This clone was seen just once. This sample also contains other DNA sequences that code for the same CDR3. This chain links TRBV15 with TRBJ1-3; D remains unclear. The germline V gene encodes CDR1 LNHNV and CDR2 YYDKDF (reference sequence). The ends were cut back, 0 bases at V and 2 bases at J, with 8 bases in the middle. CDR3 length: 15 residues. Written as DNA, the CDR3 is TGTGCCACCAGCAGAGATAGAGGGACTGGAAACACCATATATTTT. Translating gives CATSRDRGTGNTIYF.

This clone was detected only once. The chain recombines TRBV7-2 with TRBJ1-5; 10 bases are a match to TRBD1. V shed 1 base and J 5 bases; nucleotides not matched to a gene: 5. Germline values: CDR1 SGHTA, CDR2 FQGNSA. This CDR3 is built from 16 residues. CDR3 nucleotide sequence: TGTGCCAGCAGCTTAGTAGGGACAGGGGCTGATCAGCCCCAGCATTTT. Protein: CASSLVGTGADQPQHF.

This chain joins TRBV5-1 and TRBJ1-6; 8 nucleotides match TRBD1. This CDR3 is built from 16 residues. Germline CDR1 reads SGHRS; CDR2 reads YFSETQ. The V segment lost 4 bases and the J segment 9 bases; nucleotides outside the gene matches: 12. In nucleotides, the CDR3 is TGCGCCAGCAGCAGCAGGGGGCCCTACGACGGTTCACCCCTCCACTTT. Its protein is CASSSRGPYDGSPLHF.

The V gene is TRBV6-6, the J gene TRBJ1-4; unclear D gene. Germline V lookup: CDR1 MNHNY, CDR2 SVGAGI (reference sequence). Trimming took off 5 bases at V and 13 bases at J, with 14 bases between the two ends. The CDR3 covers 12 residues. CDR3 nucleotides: TGTGCCAGCAGTGGCCGCTTAATCCGACTGTTTTTT. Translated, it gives CASSGRLIRLFF.

The CDR3 DNA is TGTGCCAGCAGCCACGGATCAGGAGGTCAGCCCCAGCATTTT. It specifies CASSHGSGGQPQHF. V usage is TRBV3-1 (or the pseudogene TRBV3-2) and J usage is TRBJ1-5, with D unresolved. Germline V gene data show CDR1 as LGHDT and CDR2 as YNNKEL (reference sequence). The CDR3 contains 14 residues. V lost 3 bases and J lost 6, with 12 bases in between.

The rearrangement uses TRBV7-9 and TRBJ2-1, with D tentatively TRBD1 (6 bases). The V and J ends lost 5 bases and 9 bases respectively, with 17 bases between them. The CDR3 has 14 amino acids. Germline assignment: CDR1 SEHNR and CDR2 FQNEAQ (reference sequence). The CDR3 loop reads CASSDDRIQSEQFF. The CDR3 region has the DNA TGTGCCAGCAGCGATGACAGGATACAATCTGAGCAGTTCTTC.

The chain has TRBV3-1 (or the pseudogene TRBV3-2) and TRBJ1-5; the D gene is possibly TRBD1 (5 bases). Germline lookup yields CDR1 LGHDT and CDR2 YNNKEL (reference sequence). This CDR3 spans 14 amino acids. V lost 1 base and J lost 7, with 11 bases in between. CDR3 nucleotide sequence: TGTGCCAGCAGCCAAGCTTCGGGGGAACAGCCCCAGCATTTT. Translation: CASSQASGEQPQHF.

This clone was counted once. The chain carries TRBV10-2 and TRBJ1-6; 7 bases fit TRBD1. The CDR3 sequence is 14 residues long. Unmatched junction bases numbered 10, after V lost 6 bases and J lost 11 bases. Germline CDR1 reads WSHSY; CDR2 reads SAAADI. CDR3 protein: CASRPGQRTPPLHF. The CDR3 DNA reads TGCGCCAGCAGACCGGGACAGAGGACTCCACCCCTCCACTTT.

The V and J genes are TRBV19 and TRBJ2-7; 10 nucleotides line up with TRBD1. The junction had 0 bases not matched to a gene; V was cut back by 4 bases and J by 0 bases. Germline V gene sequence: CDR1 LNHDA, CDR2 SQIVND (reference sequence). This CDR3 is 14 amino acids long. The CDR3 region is CASSRQGASYEQYF. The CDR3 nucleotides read TGTGCCAGTAGTAGACAGGGGGCCTCCTACGAGCAGTACTTC. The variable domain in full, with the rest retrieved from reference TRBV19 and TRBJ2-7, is DGGITQSPKYLFRKEGQNVTLSCEQNLNHDAMYWYRQDPGQGLRLIYYSQIVNDFQKGDIAEGYSVSREKKESFPLTVTSAQKNPTAFYLCASSRQGASYEQYFGPGTRLTVT.

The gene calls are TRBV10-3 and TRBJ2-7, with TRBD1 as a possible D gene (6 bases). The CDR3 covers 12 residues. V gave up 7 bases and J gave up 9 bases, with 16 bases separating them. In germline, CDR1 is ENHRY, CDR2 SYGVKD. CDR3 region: CAIMTGARRQYF. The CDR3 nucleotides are TGTGCCATCATGACAGGCGCGAGAAGGCAGTACTTC.

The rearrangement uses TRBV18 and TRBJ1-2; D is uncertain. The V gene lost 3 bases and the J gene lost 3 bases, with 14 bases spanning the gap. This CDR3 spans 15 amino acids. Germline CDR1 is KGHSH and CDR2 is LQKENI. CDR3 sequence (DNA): TGTGCCAGCTCACCTAGTCAGGAGGTCTACTATGGCTACACCTTC. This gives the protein CASSPSQEVYYGYTF.